The 18 T cell receptor beta chains presented below share a single source sample, sequenced in a study of cytomegalovirus exposure and HLA in healthy donors. The PCR made use of 60 Vbeta and 13 Jbeta primers. Clones were read by immunoSEQ multiplex PCR, and TCRdb kept only the in-frame ones, dropping some. Among about 150,000 clones listed, roughly 77% were seen once. The specimen was PBMCs. The source is a man younger than 35 in good health and CMV-seropositive.

This rearrangement joins TRBV11-2 to TRBJ2-7, with 11 bases aligning to TRBD1. V lost 5 bases and J lost 3; bases outside the gene matches: 6. In germline, CDR1 is SGHAT, CDR2 FQNNGV. This CDR3 has 15 residues. CDR3 in amino acids: CASSRSGTGGYEQYF. The CDR3 DNA is TGTGCCAGCAGCCGTTCCGGGACAGGGGGCTACGAGCAGTACTTC. Supplemented by reference TRBV11-2 and TRBJ2-7, the full variable domain reads EAGVAQSPRYKIIEKRQSVAFWCNPISGHATLYWYQQILGQGPKLLIQFQNNGVVDDSQLPKDRFSAERLKGVDSTLKIQPAKLEDSAVYLCASSRSGTGGYEQYFGPGTRLTVT.

The chain recombines TRBV11-2 with TRBJ2-7; maybe TRBD2 (6 bases). Trimming pared 0 bases from V and 4 bases from J, leaving 16 bases between. The germline V gene encodes CDR1 SGHAT and CDR2 FQNNGV. The CDR3 extends over 16 amino acids. The CDR3 DNA is TGTGCCAGCAGCTTAGATCGGGGAGCGGGCAGATACGAGCAGTACTTC. The encoded protein is CASSLDRGAGRYEQYF.

This chain links TRBV28 with TRBJ2-1; 7 nucleotides agree with TRBD2. Germline V gene sequence: CDR1 MDHEN, CDR2 SYDVKM. This CDR3 is 19 amino acids long. J was trimmed by 3 bases and V by 8 bases; bases with no gene match: 22. Written as DNA, the CDR3 is TGTGCCAGCGGGGAGACCGGGGTTTCGTCAGCGGGGATCTACAATGAGCAGTTCTTC. Translated, it gives CASGETGVSSAGIYNEQFF.

V is TRBV30 and J is TRBJ2-5; a possible D gene is TRBD1 (6 bases). The V end was cut by 2 bases, the J end by 1 base, with 11 bases between. Per germline, CDR1 GTSNPN and CDR2 SVGIG (reference sequence). The CDR3 totals 14 residues. The CDR3 sequence: CAWSQGTGQETQYF. CDR3 coding DNA: TGTGCCTGGAGTCAGGGGACGGGCCAAGAGACCCAGTACTTC.

V gene TRBV25-1 combines with J gene TRBJ2-7, with D uncertain. This CDR3 spans 12 amino acids. Trimming took 4 bases from V and 0 from J, leaving 4 bases between them. From germline, CDR1 is MGHDK and CDR2 SYGVNS. CDR3 amino acids: CASSASSYEQYF. The CDR3 DNA follows: TGTGCCAGCAGTGCCAGCTCCTACGAGCAGTACTTC.

This clone has just a few counts. The chain combines TRBV30 with TRBJ1-5, with 8 bases aligning to TRBD1. The germline V gene has CDR1 GTSNPN and CDR2 SVGIG (reference sequence). This CDR3 spans 16 amino acids. V shed 6 bases and J 0 bases; nucleotides not matched to a gene: 10. The CDR3 is CACNTGQGLSNQPQHF. As DNA, the CDR3 is TGTGCCTGCAACACCGGACAGGGCCTTAGCAATCAGCCCCAGCATTTT.

The V gene is TRBV5-1, the J gene TRBJ2-3; 7 bases match TRBD2. The CDR3 runs 13 residues. In germline, CDR1 is SGHRS, CDR2 YFSETQ. The J segment lost 0 bases and the V segment lost 6 bases, leaving 1 base of the junction unmatched. CDR3 nucleotides: TGCGCCAGCAAGGGAGGGAGCACAGATACGCAGTATTTT. This gives the protein CASKGGSTDTQYF.

The rearrangement joins TRBV6-1 to TRBJ1-5; TRBD1 matches at 9 bases. The CDR3 totals 15 residues. With 4 bases clipped from V and 6 bases from J, the junction kept 7 bases outside the gene matches. CDR1 is MNHNS, CDR2 SASEGT, per germline. As DNA, the CDR3 is TGTGCCAGCAGTGCCCGGGACAGGGAAGGTCAGCCCCAGCATTTT. Protein sequence: CASSARDREGQPQHF.

This chain uses TRBV5-1 with TRBJ2-1; D gene uncertain. Trimming removed 4 bases from V and 4 bases from J, with 18 bases in between. Germline-derived CDR1 and CDR2 are SGHRS and YFSETQ. This CDR3 contains 16 residues. The CDR3 spells CASSRTEGSQYNEQFF. CDR3 nucleotide sequence: TGCGCCAGCAGCAGAACAGAAGGCTCCCAATACAATGAGCAGTTCTTC.

This clone was seen only once. The V gene is TRBV27, the J gene TRBJ2-5; possible D gene TRBD1, 6 bases. Deletions cut 0 bases from V and 4 bases from J, with 15 bases between. Germline values: CDR1 MNHEY, CDR2 SMNVEV (reference sequence). This CDR3 contains 16 residues. The CDR3 sequence is CASSLSAWQGLETQYF. CDR3 DNA sequence: TGTGCCAGCAGTTTATCTGCGTGGCAGGGGCTAGAGACCCAGTACTTC.

The chain joins TRBV10-1 to TRBJ2-7; TRBD2 might be the D (6 bases). V dropped 6 bases and J dropped 3 bases, with 12 bases sitting between them. Germline CDR1 reads WNHNN; CDR2 reads SYGVQD (reference sequence). The CDR3 is made up of 13 amino acids. The CDR3 protein is CASSPGLSYEQYF. The DNA of the CDR3 is TGCGCCAGCAGCCCCGGACTAAGCTACGAGCAGTACTTC.

V is TRBV5-6 and J is TRBJ2-6, with 9 bases matching TRBD1. V gave up 6 bases and J gave up 0 bases; unmatched junction bases: 13. CDR3 size: 19 residues. Per the germline V gene, CDR1 is SGHDT and CDR2 is YYEEEE. CDR3 amino acids: CASTQLGGTGPSGANVLTF. CDR3 nucleotides: TGTGCCAGCACACAACTGGGAGGGACAGGGCCCTCTGGGGCCAACGTCCTGACTTTC. The whole variable domain, filled in from reference TRBV5-6 and TRBJ2-6, reads DAGVTQSPTHLIKTRGQQVTLRCSPKSGHDTVSWYQQALGQGPQFIFQYYEEEERQRGNFPDRFSGHQFPNYSSELNVNALLLGDSALYLCASTQLGGTGPSGANVLTFGAGSRLTVL.

The V call is TRBV10-3, the J call TRBJ1-1, with a weak D call TRBD1 (6 bases). This CDR3 is 16 amino acids long. From germline, CDR1 is ENHRY and CDR2 SYGVKD. V lost 3 bases, J lost 0 bases, and 14 bases lay in between. The CDR3 DNA reads as TGTGCCATCAGTGAACAGGGCCTTACGATGAACACTGAAGCTTTCTTT. This codes for CAISEQGLTMNTEAFF.

The chain is built from TRBV7-9 and TRBJ1-2; D uncertain. The CDR3 spans 14 residues. In germline, CDR1 is SEHNR, CDR2 FQNEAQ (reference sequence). Trimming pared 5 bases from V and 2 bases from J, leaving 12 bases between. CDR3 sequence: CASSPWQENYGYTF. CDR3 in DNA: TGTGCCAGCAGCCCTTGGCAGGAAAACTATGGCTACACCTTC.

This clone was recorded once. The V call is TRBV6-1, the J call TRBJ1-1; TRBD1 matches 10 bases. Germline CDR1 reads MNHNS; CDR2 reads SASEGT. The CDR3 runs to 13 residues. V was clipped by 8 bases and J by 2 bases; unmatched bases: 2. The CDR3 DNA sequence: TGTGCCAGCGGGGACAGGGGAAACACTGAAGCTTTCTTT. This codes for CASGDRGNTEAFF.

The chain recombines TRBV15 with TRBJ1-2; D unclear. The CDR3 totals 16 residues. The germline gives CDR1 LNHNV, CDR2 YYDKDF (reference sequence). The V end was cut by 6 bases, the J end by 4 bases, with 21 bases between. The CDR3 DNA follows: TGTGCCACCAGTACGAAGGTTGCGGGTTCTGGCTATGGCTACACCTTC. This encodes CATSTKVAGSGYGYTF.

The V call is TRBV7-8, the J call TRBJ2-7, with D maybe TRBD2 (5 bases). Germline V CDR1 and CDR2: SGHVS, FQNEAQ. Deletions cut 0 bases from V and 3 bases from J, with 21 bases between. This CDR3 comprises 18 residues. This chain's CDR3 is CASSLARYGGREDYEQYF. The CDR3 region has the DNA TGTGCCAGCAGCTTAGCGCGGTATGGCGGGCGAGAGGACTACGAGCAGTACTTC.

On this clone itself: One junction end disagrees with the germline gene, perhaps due to a read error. The chain employs TRBV11-2 and TRBJ1-3, with a weak D call TRBD1 (5 bases). The CDR3 runs 12 residues. CDR1 is SGHAT, CDR2 FQNNGV, per germline. The CDR3 spells CASSFRGGGSGF. For the CDR3, the DNA is TGTGCCAGCAGCTTCCGCGGGGGTGGGAGCGGTTTT.